This TCR beta chain was documented in a study of OX40 agonist ivuxolimab in advanced cancers. Study-level information: Dose-escalation subjects each had hepatocellular carcinoma, melanoma, renal cell or head and neck cancer.

J was trimmed by 5 bases and V by 2 bases; bases with no gene match: 16. Germline V CDR1 and CDR2: MNHNS, SASEGT. This CDR3 contains 18 residues. Method: immunoSEQ multiplex PCR; TCRdb's copy keeps in-frame clones and lacks some. Of 20,000 to 25,000 clones listed, approximately 81% were seen once; the top ten hold roughly a quarter. Autoimmune disease history or systemic immunosuppression led to patient exclusion. The receptor was derived from an adult with an advanced solid tumor such as melanoma, head and neck, liver or kidney cancer. The starting material was CD4+ or CD8+ T cells sorted from blood, obtained in a trial of the OX40 agonist ivuxolimab. The chain has TRBV6-1 and TRBJ1-1, with 8 positions matching TRBD1. CDR3 amino acids: CASSERGGQGYVGTEAFF. The CDR3 bases are TGTGCCAGCAGTGAAAGGGGAGGACAGGGATATGTCGGGACTGAAGCTTTCTTT.